The rows below give T cell receptor beta chains drawn from one sample of a study of beta chain features in type 1 diabetes. TCRdb's table, derived via immunoSEQ multiplex PCR, lists solely in-frame clones and lacks some. The repertoire holds 330,000 or so clones, with roughly 12% as singletons. Sequenced sample: naive CD4+ T cells from blood. Every receptor here comes from a woman aged 18-35 years with type 1 diabetes. Both conserved end residues are part of each CDR3. Each record gives: CDR3 protein, CDR3 DNA, J gene, CDR3 length, clone size, D gene, V gene. The D gene is left open where the match is weak. Some rows have no size entry. The others give once, few or many, or a class for an expanded clone.

CAWNRKNEKLFF	TGTGCCTGGAACAGAAAGAATGAAAAACTGTTTTTT	TRBJ1-4	12	few	NA	TRBV30
CASSLAGTTYNEQFF	TGTGCCAGCAGCTTAGCAGGGACAACTTACAATGAGCAGTTCTTC	TRBJ2-1	15	NA	NA	TRBV7-2
CASSPGTGGDPEAFF	TGCGCCAGCAGCCCCGGGACAGGGGGCGACCCCGAAGCTTTCTTT	TRBJ1-1	15	few	TRBD1	TRBV4-3
CASSGAANSPLHF	TGTGCCAGCAGTGGGGCAGCCAATTCACCCCTCCACTTT	TRBJ1-6	13	NA	NA	TRBV25-1
CASSQSWTSGYLSYEQYF	TGTGCCAGCAGTCAATCCTGGACTAGCGGGTACCTCTCCTACGAGCAGTACTTC	TRBJ2-7	18	NA	TRBD2	TRBV28
CASSPRPQGRVAYEQYF	TGCGCCAGCAGCCCAAGGCCGCAGGGGCGAGTCGCCTACGAGCAGTACTTC	TRBJ2-7	17	NA	NA	TRBV5-1
CASSLTGLSGEKLFF	TGCGCCAGCAGCCTAACGGGACTCTCGGGGGAAAAACTGTTTTTT	TRBJ1-4	15	few	NA	TRBV4-3
CASSLRAGALENIQYF	TGTGCCAGCAGCTTAAGAGCAGGGGCTCTGGAAAACATTCAGTACTTC	TRBJ2-4	16	few	NA	TRBV7-9
CASSAPGLSRDEQFF	TGTGCCAGCAGCGCTCCGGGACTATCCCGCGATGAGCAGTTCTTC	TRBJ2-1	15	few	TRBD2	TRBV28
CASSLRQGADTQYF	TGTGCCAGCAGTCTCCGACAGGGGGCAGATACGCAGTATTTT	TRBJ2-3	14	NA	TRBD1	TRBV28
CASSLGGAGNDGYTF	TGTGCCAGCAGCTTAGGCGGGGCTGGAAACGATGGCTACACCTTC	TRBJ1-2	15	few	NA	TRBV7-6
CASSLGLAGRETQYF	TGTGCCAGCAGCTTGGGACTAGCGGGTCGGGAGACCCAGTACTTC	TRBJ2-5	15	few	TRBD2	TRBV7-2
CASAGRTQETQYF	TGTGCCAGCGCGGGGAGAACCCAAGAGACCCAGTACTTC	TRBJ2-5	13	NA	NA	TRBV7-2
CASRITPSGSISGELFF	TGCGCCAGCAGAATAACCCCGAGCGGGAGCATATCCGGGGAGCTGTTTTTT	TRBJ2-2	17	few	TRBD2	TRBV23-1
CASSVRGTNTEAFF	TGTGCCAGCAGCGTTAGGGGCACGAACACTGAAGCTTTCTTT	TRBJ1-1	14	NA	NA	TRBV9
CAWSVSKVAGFQETQYF	TGTGCCTGGAGTGTCAGTAAGGTAGCGGGCTTCCAAGAGACCCAGTACTTC	TRBJ2-5	17	NA	TRBD2	TRBV30